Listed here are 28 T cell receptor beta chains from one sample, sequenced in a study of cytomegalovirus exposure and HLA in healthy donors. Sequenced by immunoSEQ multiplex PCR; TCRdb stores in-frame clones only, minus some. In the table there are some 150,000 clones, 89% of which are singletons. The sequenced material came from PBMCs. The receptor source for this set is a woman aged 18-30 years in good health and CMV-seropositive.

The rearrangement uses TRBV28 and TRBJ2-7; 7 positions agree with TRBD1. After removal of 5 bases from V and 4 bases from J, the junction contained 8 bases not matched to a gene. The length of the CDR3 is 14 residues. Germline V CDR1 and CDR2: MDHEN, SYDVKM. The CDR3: CASSEDRELYEQYF. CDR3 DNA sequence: TGTGCCAGCAGTGAAGACAGGGAACTGTACGAGCAGTACTTC.

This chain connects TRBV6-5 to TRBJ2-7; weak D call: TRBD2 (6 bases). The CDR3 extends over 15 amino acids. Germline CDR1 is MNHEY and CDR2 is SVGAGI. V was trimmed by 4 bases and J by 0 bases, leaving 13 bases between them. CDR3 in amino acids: CASSSYSGSSYEQYF. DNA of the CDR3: TGTGCCAGCAGTTCATATAGCGGTAGCTCCTACGAGCAGTACTTC.

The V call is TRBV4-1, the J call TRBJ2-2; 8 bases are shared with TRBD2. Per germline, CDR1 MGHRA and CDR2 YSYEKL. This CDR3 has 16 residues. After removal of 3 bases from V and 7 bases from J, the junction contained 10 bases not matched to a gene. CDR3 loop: CASSQATGGPGGELFF. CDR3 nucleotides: TGCGCCAGCAGCCAGGCCACGGGGGGGCCGGGCGGGGAGCTGTTTTTT.

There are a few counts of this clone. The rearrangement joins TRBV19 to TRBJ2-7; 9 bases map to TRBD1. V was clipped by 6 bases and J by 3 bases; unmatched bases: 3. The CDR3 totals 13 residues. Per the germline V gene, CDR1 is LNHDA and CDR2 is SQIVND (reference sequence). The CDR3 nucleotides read TGTGCCAGTAGACCGGACAGGGGCTACGAGCAGTACTTC. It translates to CASRPDRGYEQYF.

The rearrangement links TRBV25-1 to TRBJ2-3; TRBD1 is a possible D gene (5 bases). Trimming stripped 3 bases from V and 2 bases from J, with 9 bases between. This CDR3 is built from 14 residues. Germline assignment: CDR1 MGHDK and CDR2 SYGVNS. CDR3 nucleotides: TGTGCCAGCAGTGAGACCAGGGCCACAGATACGCAGTATTTT. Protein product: CASSETRATDTQYF.

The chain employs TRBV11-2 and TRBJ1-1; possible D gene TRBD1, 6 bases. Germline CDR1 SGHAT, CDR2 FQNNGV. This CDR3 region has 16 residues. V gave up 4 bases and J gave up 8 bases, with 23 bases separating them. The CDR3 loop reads CASSSLVHQGPREAFF. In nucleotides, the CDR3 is TGTGCCAGCAGCTCCTTAGTTCACCAGGGGCCGCGCGAAGCTTTCTTT.

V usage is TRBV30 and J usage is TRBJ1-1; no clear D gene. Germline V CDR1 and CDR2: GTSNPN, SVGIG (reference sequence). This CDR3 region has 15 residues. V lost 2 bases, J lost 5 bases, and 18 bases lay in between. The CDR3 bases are TGTGCCTGGAGTCCGAACCCAAAACGAGGGACTGAAGCTTTCTTT. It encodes CAWSPNPKRGTEAFF.

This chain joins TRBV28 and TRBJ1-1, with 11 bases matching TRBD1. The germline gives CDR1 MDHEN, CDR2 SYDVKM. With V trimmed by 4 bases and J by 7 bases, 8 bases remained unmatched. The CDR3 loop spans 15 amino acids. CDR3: CASSSRGQGADEAFF. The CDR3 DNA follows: TGTGCCAGCAGTTCTCGAGGACAGGGGGCAGATGAAGCTTTCTTT.

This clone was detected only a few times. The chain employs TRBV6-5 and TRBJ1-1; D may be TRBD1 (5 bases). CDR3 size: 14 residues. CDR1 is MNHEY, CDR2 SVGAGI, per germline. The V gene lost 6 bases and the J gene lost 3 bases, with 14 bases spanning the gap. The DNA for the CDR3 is TGTGCCAGCAGCCGCAGCCCGGGGGACACTGAAGCTTTCTTT. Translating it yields CASSRSPGDTEAFF.

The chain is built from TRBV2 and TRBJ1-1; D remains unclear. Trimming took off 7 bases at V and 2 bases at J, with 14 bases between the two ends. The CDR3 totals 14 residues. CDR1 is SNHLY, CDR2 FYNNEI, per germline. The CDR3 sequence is CASNGRAGNTEAFF. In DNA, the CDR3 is TGTGCCAGCAATGGGCGGGCTGGAAACACTGAAGCTTTCTTT.

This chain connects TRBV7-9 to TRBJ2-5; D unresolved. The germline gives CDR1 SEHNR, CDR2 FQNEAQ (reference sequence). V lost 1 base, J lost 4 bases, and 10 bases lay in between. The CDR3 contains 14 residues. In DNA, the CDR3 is TGTGCCAGCAGCTTAGGTGCAGGTCGAGAGACCCAGTACTTC. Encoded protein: CASSLGAGRETQYF. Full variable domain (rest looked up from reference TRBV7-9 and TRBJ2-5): DTGVSQNPRHKITKRGQNVTFRCDPISEHNRLYWYRQTLGQGPEFLTYFQNEAQLEKSRLLSDRFSAERPKGSFSTLEIQRTEQGDSAMYLCASSLGAGRETQYFGPGTRLLVL.

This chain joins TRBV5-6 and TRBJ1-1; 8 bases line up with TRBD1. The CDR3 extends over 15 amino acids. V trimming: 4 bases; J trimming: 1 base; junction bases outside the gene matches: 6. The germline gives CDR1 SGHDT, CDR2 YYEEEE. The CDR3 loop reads CASSPGQGKNTEAFF. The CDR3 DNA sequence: TGTGCCAGCAGCCCAGGACAGGGAAAGAACACTGAAGCTTTCTTT. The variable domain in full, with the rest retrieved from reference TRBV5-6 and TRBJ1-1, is DAGVTQSPTHLIKTRGQQVTLRCSPKSGHDTVSWYQQALGQGPQFIFQYYEEEERQRGNFPDRFSGHQFPNYSSELNVNALLLGDSALYLCASSPGQGKNTEAFFGQGTRLTVV.

CDR3 bases: TGCGCCAGCAGCCAAGAGGGGGGGAAGGGTGGCTACACCTTC. This encodes CASSQEGGKGGYTF. This chain links TRBV4-3 with TRBJ1-2, with a tentative D call TRBD1 (5 bases). Germline V gene data show CDR1 as LGHNA and CDR2 as YSLEER. Trimming shortened V by 0 bases and J by 7 bases, and 12 bases separated the two germline ends. This CDR3 is 14 amino acids long.

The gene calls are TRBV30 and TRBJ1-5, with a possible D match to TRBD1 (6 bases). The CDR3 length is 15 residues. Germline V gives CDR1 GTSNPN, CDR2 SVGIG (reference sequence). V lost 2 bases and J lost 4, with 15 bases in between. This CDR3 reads CAWSPTTGWNQPQHF. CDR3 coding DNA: TGTGCCTGGAGTCCTACGACAGGCTGGAATCAGCCCCAGCATTTT.

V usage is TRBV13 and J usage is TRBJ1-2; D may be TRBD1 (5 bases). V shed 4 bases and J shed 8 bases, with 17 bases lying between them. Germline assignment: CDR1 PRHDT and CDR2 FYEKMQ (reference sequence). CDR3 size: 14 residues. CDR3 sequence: CASSSEGAGRGYTF. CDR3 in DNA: TGTGCCAGCAGCTCCGAAGGGGCGGGGAGAGGCTACACCTTC.

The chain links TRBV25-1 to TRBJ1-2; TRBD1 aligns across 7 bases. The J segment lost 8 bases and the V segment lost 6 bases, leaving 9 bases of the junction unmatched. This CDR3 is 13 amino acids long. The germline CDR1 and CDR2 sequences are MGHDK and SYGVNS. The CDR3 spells CASRTGTVGGYTF. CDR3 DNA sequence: TGTGCCAGCAGAACCGGGACAGTCGGAGGCTACACCTTC.

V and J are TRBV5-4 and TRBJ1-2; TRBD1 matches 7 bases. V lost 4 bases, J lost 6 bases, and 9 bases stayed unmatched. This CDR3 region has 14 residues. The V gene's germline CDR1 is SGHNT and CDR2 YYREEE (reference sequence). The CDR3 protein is CASSRQGWLDGYTF. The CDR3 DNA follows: TGTGCCAGCAGCCGACAGGGTTGGTTAGATGGCTACACCTTC. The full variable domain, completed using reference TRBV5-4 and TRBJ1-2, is ETGVTQSPTHLIKTRGQQVTLRCSSQSGHNTVSWYQQALGQGPQFIFQYYREEENGRGNFPPRFSGLQFPNYSSELNVNALELDDSALYLCASSRQGWLDGYTFGSGTRLTVV.

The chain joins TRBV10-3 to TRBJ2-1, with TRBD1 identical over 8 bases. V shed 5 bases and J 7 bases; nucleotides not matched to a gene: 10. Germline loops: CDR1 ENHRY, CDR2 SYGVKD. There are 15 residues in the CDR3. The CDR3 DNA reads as TGTGCCATCAGTTCAGGACAGGGTCGAGGGAATGAGCAGTTCTTC. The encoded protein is CAISSGQGRGNEQFF.

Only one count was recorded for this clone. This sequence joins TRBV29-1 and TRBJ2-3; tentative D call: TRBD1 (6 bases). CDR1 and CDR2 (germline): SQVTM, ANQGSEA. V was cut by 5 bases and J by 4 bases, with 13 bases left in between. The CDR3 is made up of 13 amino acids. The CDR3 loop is CSVIAGASDTQYF. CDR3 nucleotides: TGCAGCGTTATCGCAGGGGCTTCAGATACGCAGTATTTT.

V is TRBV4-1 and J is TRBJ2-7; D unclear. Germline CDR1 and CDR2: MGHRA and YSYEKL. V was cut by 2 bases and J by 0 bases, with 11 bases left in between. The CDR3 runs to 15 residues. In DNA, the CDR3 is TGCGCCAGCAGCCAAATGCAAATGAGCTCCTACGAGCAGTACTTC. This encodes CASSQMQMSSYEQYF.

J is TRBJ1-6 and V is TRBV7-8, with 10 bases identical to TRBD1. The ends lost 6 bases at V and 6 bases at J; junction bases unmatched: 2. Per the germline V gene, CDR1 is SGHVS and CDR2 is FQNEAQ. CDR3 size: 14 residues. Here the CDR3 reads CASRRDRGNSPLHF. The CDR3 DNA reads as TGTGCCAGCAGACGGGACAGGGGTAATTCACCCCTCCACTTT. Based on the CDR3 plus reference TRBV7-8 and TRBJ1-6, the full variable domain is GAGVSQSPRYKVAKRGQDVALRCDPISGHVSLFWYQQALGQGPEFLTYFQNEAQLDKSGLPSDRFFAERPEGSVSTLKIQRTQQEDSAVYLCASRRDRGNSPLHFGNGTRLTVT.

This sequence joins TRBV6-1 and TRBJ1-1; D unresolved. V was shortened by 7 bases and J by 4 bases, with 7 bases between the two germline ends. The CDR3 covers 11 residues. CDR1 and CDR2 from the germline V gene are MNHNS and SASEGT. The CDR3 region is CASTVSTEAFF. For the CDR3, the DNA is TGTGCCAGCACCGTCTCCACTGAAGCTTTCTTT.

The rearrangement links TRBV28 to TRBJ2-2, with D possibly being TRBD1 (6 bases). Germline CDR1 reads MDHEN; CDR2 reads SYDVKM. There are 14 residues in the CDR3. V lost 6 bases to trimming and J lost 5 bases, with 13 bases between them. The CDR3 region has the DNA TGTGCCAGCAGCTCCGGACAGCTTACCGGGGAGCTGTTTTTT. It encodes CASSSGQLTGELFF.

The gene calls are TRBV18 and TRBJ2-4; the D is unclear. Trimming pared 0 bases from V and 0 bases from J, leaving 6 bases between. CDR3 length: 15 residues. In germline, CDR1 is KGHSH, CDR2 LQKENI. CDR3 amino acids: CASSPPSVAKNIQYF. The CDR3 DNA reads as TGTGCCAGCTCACCACCGTCAGTAGCCAAAAACATTCAGTACTTC.

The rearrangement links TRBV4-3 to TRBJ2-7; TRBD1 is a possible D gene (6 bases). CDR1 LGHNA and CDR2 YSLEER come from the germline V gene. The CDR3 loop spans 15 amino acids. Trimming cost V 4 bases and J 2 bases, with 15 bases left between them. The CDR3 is CASSPGQNGAYEQYF. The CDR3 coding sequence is TGCGCCAGCAGCCCAGGACAGAACGGAGCCTACGAGCAGTACTTC.

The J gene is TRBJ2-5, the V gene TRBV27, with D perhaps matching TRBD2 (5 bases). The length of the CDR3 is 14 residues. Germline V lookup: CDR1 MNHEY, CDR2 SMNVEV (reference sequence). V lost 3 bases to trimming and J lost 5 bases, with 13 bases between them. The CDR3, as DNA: TGTGCCAGCAGTTTTTTCGGGATTGGGGAGACCCAGTACTTC. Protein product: CASSFFGIGETQYF.

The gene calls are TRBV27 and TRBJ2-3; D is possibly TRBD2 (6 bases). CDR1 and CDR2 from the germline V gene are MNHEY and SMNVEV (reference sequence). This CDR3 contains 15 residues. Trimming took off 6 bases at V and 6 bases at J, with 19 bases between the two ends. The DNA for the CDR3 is TGTGCCAGCAGCCTCCTAGCGAGGGGCGGGGATACGCAGTATTTT. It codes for CASSLLARGGDTQYF.

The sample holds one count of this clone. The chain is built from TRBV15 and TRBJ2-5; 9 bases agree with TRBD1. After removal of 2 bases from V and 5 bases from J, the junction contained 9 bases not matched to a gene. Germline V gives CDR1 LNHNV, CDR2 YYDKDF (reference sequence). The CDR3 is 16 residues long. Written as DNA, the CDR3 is TGTGCCACCAGCAGACTAGAAGGACAGGGGAGGGAGACCCAGTACTTC. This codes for CATSRLEGQGRETQYF.